Listed here are 20 T cell receptor beta chains from one sample, sequenced in a study of OX40 agonist ivuxolimab in advanced cancers. TCRdb keeps only in-frame clones here, not all; method: immunoSEQ multiplex PCR. The table includes about 93,000 clones, 85% to 95% detected once. The sample consisted of CD4+ or CD8+ T cells sorted from blood, taken in a trial of the OX40 agonist ivuxolimab. These TCRs come from an adult with an advanced solid tumor such as melanoma, head and neck, liver or kidney cancer.

The rearrangement joins TRBV6-6 to TRBJ2-3, with 7 bases matching TRBD2. From germline, CDR1 is MNHNY and CDR2 SVGAGI (reference sequence). V dropped 2 bases and J dropped 1; count of bases not matched to a gene: 0. This CDR3 is built from 14 residues. The CDR3 bases are TGTGCCAGCAGTTACGCGGGGGGCACAGATACGCAGTATTTT. It encodes CASSYAGGTDTQYF.

The rearrangement uses TRBV29-1 and TRBJ2-5; D may be TRBD1 (6 bases). Germline V gene data show CDR1 as SQVTM and CDR2 as ANQGSEA. The germline V and J ends were trimmed by 1 base and 2 bases, with 20 bases remaining between them. This CDR3 comprises 17 residues. CDR3: CSVEVQGAPPNQETQYF. The DNA of the CDR3 is TGCAGCGTTGAAGTACAGGGAGCCCCCCCCAATCAAGAGACCCAGTACTTC.

V gene TRBV7-9 combines with J gene TRBJ1-1, with 7 positions matching TRBD1. The CDR3 is made up of 14 amino acids. Unmatched junction bases numbered 7, after V lost 4 bases and J lost 5 bases. Looked up from germline, CDR1 is SEHNR and CDR2 is FQNEAQ (reference sequence). The CDR3 loop is CASSSTGLGTEAFF. Written as DNA, the CDR3 is TGTGCCAGCAGCTCGACAGGGCTCGGAACTGAAGCTTTCTTT.

The chain carries TRBV29-1 and TRBJ1-1; D gene ambiguous. Germline V lookup: CDR1 SQVTM, CDR2 ANQGSEA. The CDR3 has 13 amino acids. The germline V and J ends were trimmed by 1 base and 3 bases, with 9 bases remaining between them. CDR3 sequence (DNA): TGCAGCGTTGAAGGGGGTAGTGACACTGAAGCTTTCTTT. It is translated as CSVEGGSDTEAFF.

The chain employs TRBV27 and TRBJ1-1, with 9 bases identical to TRBD1. This CDR3 has 16 residues. J was trimmed by 4 bases and V by 4 bases; bases with no gene match: 10. The V gene's germline CDR1 is MNHEY and CDR2 SMNVEV (reference sequence). The CDR3 reads CASSSLTGTGSTEAFF. Here the CDR3 DNA reads TGTGCCAGCAGTTCCCTGACCGGGACAGGGAGCACTGAAGCTTTCTTT.

The rearrangement links TRBV5-4 to TRBJ1-3; D is ambiguous. The V and J ends lost 7 bases and 0 bases respectively, with 8 bases between them. The germline V gene has CDR1 SGHNT and CDR2 YYREEE (reference sequence). The CDR3 totals 13 residues. The CDR3 sequence: CASGHSSGNTIYF. As DNA, the CDR3 is TGTGCCAGCGGTCATTCCTCTGGAAACACCATATATTTT.

The V and J genes are TRBV10-1 and TRBJ2-1; 15 nucleotides align to TRBD2. The J segment lost 0 bases and the V segment lost 4 bases, leaving 7 bases of the junction unmatched. CDR3 length: 19 amino acids. The germline V gene encodes CDR1 WNHNN and CDR2 SYGVQD (reference sequence). The CDR3 DNA sequence: TGCGCCAGCAGTGGTACCGGGACTAGCGGGAGGAGCTCCTACAATGAGCAGTTCTTC. Its protein is CASSGTGTSGRSSYNEQFF.

About this clone: The junction shows a germline mismatch at one end, possibly a read error. CDR3 DNA sequence: TGTGCCAGCAGCTTTTGGGGGCCAAGGGATTTT. Translating it yields CASSFWGPRDF. The genes are TRBV5-8 and TRBJ1-4; D might be TRBD1 (6 bases). This CDR3 has 11 amino acids. Germline V gene data show CDR1 as SGHTS and CDR2 as YDEGEE.

The rearrangement uses TRBV14 and TRBJ1-2; weak D call: TRBD1 (5 bases). The CDR3 has 13 amino acids. Looked up from germline, CDR1 is SGHDN and CDR2 is FVKESK. V was shortened by 5 bases and J by 4 bases, with 11 bases between the two germline ends. Here the CDR3 reads CASSAGPTYGYTF. The CDR3 bases are TGTGCCAGCAGCGCGGGACCGACCTATGGCTACACCTTC. Full variable domain (remainder filled in from reference TRBV14 and TRBJ1-2): EAGVTQFPSHSVIEKGQTVTLRCDPISGHDNLYWYRRVMGKEIKFLLHFVKESKQDESGMPNNRFLAERTGGTYSTLKVQPAELEDSGVYFCASSAGPTYGYTFGSGTRLTVV.

This clone was seen only a few times. This chain connects TRBV18 to TRBJ1-2; D perhaps matches TRBD1 (6 bases). The CDR3 length is 13 residues. Trimming shortened V by 2 bases and J by 6 bases, and 10 bases separated the two germline ends. Germline V gene data show CDR1 as KGHSH and CDR2 as LQKENI. The CDR3 loop is CASSPDRRDGYTF. The CDR3 DNA reads TGTGCCAGCTCACCAGACAGGCGAGATGGCTACACCTTC.

This rearrangement joins TRBV19 to TRBJ1-1; 10 nucleotides agree with TRBD1. CDR1 is LNHDA, CDR2 SQIVND, per germline (reference sequence). V shed 7 bases, J shed 4 bases, and the junction held 9 bases outside the gene matches. This CDR3 spans 15 amino acids. CDR3 loop: CASNPSGTGATEAFF. The CDR3 DNA reads TGTGCCAGTAACCCTTCCGGGACAGGGGCCACTGAAGCTTTCTTT.

This sequence joins TRBV7-9 and TRBJ2-2; D gene uncertain. Between the trimmed V and J ends, which lost 3 bases and 4 bases, there was a span of 9 bases. The CDR3 runs to 14 residues. Looked up from germline, CDR1 is SEHNR and CDR2 is FQNEAQ (reference sequence). The DNA of the CDR3 is TGTGCCAGCAGCTTCTCTCTGGGCACCGGGGAGCTGTTTTTT. Its translation: CASSFSLGTGELFF.

The chain joins TRBV4-1 to TRBJ2-3, with 9 bases fitting TRBD2. Germline loops: CDR1 MGHRA, CDR2 YSYEKL. The length of the CDR3 is 16 residues. Unmatched junction bases numbered 8, after V lost 6 bases and J lost 1 base. The CDR3 region is CASSPSASGGTDTQYF. The CDR3 nucleotides are TGCGCCAGCAGTCCATCCGCTAGCGGGGGCACAGATACGCAGTATTTT.

V is TRBV9 and J is TRBJ2-5, with D perhaps TRBD2 (6 bases). Trimming removed 3 bases at V and 7 bases at J, with 19 bases between. This CDR3 is built from 15 residues. Germline CDR1 SGDLS, CDR2 YYNGEE. The CDR3 DNA follows: TGTGCCAGCAGCGCGTGCAGGGAGGCCGTGGGGACCCAGTACTTC. Encoded protein: CASSACREAVGTQYF.

CDR3 sequence reads: CASSSGPGQHLGQPQHF. Here the CDR3 DNA reads TGTGCCAGCAGTTCAGGTCCGGGACAGCATTTGGGTCAGCCCCAGCATTTT. V gene TRBV28 combines with J gene TRBJ1-5, with 7 bases matching TRBD1. The J segment lost 6 bases and the V segment lost 4 bases, leaving 15 bases of the junction unmatched. The CDR3 totals 17 residues. Germline V lookup: CDR1 MDHEN, CDR2 SYDVKM.

The chain is built from TRBV5-4 and TRBJ2-7; no definite D call. Germline assignment: CDR1 SGHNT and CDR2 YYREEE (reference sequence). Between the trimmed V and J ends, which lost 0 bases and 3 bases, there was a span of 10 bases. The CDR3 has 14 amino acids. The CDR3 sequence is CASSLESWGYEQYF. CDR3 nucleotides: TGTGCCAGCAGCTTGGAGTCGTGGGGCTACGAGCAGTACTTC.

This clone appeared a single time. The rearrangement links TRBV28 to TRBJ1-2; D remains unclear. V dropped 3 bases and J dropped 3 bases, with 17 bases sitting between them. The CDR3 spans 16 residues. In germline, CDR1 is MDHEN, CDR2 SYDVKM. CDR3 amino acids: CASSFYGQGIDYGYTF. The CDR3 nucleotides are TGTGCCAGCAGTTTTTATGGTCAAGGAATCGACTATGGCTACACCTTC.

J is TRBJ2-7 and V is TRBV19, with 11 bases matching TRBD2. Germline loops: CDR1 LNHDA, CDR2 SQIVND (reference sequence). Trimming at V came to 2 bases and at J to 6 bases, leaving 6 bases not matched to a gene. This CDR3 comprises 15 residues. DNA for the CDR3: TGTGCCAGTAGTATACTTAGCGGGGGGGCCAGCGAGCAGTACTTC. This codes for CASSILSGGASEQYF.

J is TRBJ2-1 and V is TRBV6-5; either TRBD1 or TRBD2 may supply D (5 bases each). The germline CDR1 and CDR2 sequences are MNHEY and SVGAGI. The CDR3 is 12 amino acids. V lost 6 bases, J lost 8 bases, and 11 bases lay in between. CDR3: CASSFRDDEQFF. The CDR3 region has the DNA TGTGCCAGCAGCTTTCGGGACGATGAGCAGTTCTTC.

The chain carries TRBV27 and TRBJ2-1; TRBD2 matches 10 bases. Germline V gene lookup returns CDR1 MNHEY and CDR2 SMNVEV (reference sequence). This CDR3 is built from 15 residues. The V and J ends lost 5 bases and 3 bases, in that order; junction bases with no gene match: 4. CDR3 sequence (DNA): TGTGCCAGCAGTCCCCGGACTAGCGGCTACAATGAGCAGTTCTTC. Translated, it gives CASSPRTSGYNEQFF.